The 27 T cell receptor beta chains listed next were all sequenced from one sample in a study of CD8 T cells in ankylosing spondylitis. In TCRdb, the 5' RACE reads were re-called with MiXCR into one record per CDR3 protein. The table includes under 250,000 distinct CDR3 sequences, roughly 8.2% detected once. Sample: blood, either unsorted or a sorted T cell fraction (not recorded which). Receptors originate from a female donor with ankylosing spondylitis or in good health (not recorded which).

This clonotype has a count of ten or more. The chain is built from TRBV7-2 and TRBJ2-3; the D gene is possibly TRBD1 (6 bases). The CDR3 spans 15 residues. Germline V gene data show CDR1 as SGHTA and CDR2 as FQGNSA. V lost 2 bases, J lost 0 bases, and 9 bases lay in between. CDR3 region: CASSLTGISTDTQYF. CDR3 DNA: TGTGCCAGCAGCTTAACAGGGATTAGCACAGATACGCAGTATTTT.

This clonotype was detected many times. The chain couples TRBV13 to TRBJ2-3; D is unclear. Germline V gene sequence: CDR1 PRHDT, CDR2 FYEKMQ (reference sequence). This CDR3 is built from 11 residues. With 10 bases removed from V and 6 bases from J, the gap between germline ends came to 11 bases. CDR3 region: CATTKVDTQYF. The CDR3 region has the DNA TGTGCCACCACCAAGGTCGATACGCAGTATTTT.

This clonotype has at least ten counts. This chain joins TRBV7-6 and TRBJ2-3; 8 bases align to TRBD2. Per the germline V gene, CDR1 is SGHVS and CDR2 is FNYEAQ. The junction had 13 bases not matched to a gene; V was cut back by 5 bases and J by 6 bases. This CDR3 spans 16 amino acids. CDR3 in amino acids: CASSLRTSIDWDTQYF. The DNA of the CDR3 is TGTGCCAGCAGCCTGAGGACTAGCATTGATTGGGATACGCAGTATTTT. Variable domain in full (rest from reference TRBV7-6 and TRBJ2-3): GAGVSQSPRYKVTKRGQDVALRCDPISGHVSLYWYRQALGQGPEFLTYFNYEAQQDKSGLPNDRFSAERPEGSISTLTIQRTEQRDSAMYRCASSLRTSIDWDTQYFGPGTRLTVL.

This clonotype was picked up many times. The chain couples TRBV12-3 or TRBV12-4 to TRBJ2-5; 8 bases agree with TRBD1. The V and J ends lost 6 bases and 4 bases, in that order; junction bases with no gene match: 10. The CDR3 totals 15 residues. CDR3 loop: CASSITATGAETQYF. The DNA for the CDR3 is TGTGCCAGCAGCATCACGGCGACAGGGGCAGAGACCCAGTACTTC.

At least ten counts were recorded for this clonotype. The V call is TRBV5-1, the J call TRBJ2-2; D unclear. Germline V lookup: CDR1 SGHRS, CDR2 YFSETQ. V lost 3 bases, J lost 0 bases, and 0 bases lay in between. This CDR3 spans 12 amino acids. Here the CDR3 DNA reads TGCGCCAGCAGCTCGAACACCGGGGAGCTGTTTTTT. It specifies CASSSNTGELFF. Drawing the rest from reference TRBV5-1 and TRBJ2-2, the complete variable domain is KAGVTQTPRYLIKTRGQQVTLSCSPISGHRSVSWYQQTPGQGLQFLFEYFSETQRNKGNFPGRFSGRQFSNSRSEMNVSTLELGDSALYLCASSSNTGELFFGEGSRLTVL.

This chain connects TRBV5-6 to TRBJ1-4; the match to TRBD1 covers 8 bases. The CDR3 has 16 amino acids. Germline V gene data show CDR1 as SGHDT and CDR2 as YYEEEE. The V segment lost 0 bases and the J segment 14 bases; nucleotides outside the gene matches: 15. The CDR3 DNA sequence: TGTGCCAGCAGCTTGGCCTTGGGACAGGATCCACTCGGGCTGTTTTTT. Encoded protein: CASSLALGQDPLGLFF. The whole variable domain, remainder taken from reference TRBV5-6 and TRBJ1-4, is DAGVTQSPTHLIKTRGQQVTLRCSPKSGHDTVSWYQQALGQGPQFIFQYYEEEERQRGNFPDRFSGHQFPNYSSELNVNALLLGDSALYLCASSLALGQDPLGLFFGSGTQLSVL.

This clonotype was seen at least ten times. The chain employs TRBV29-1 and TRBJ2-3; unclear D gene. Germline V gives CDR1 SQVTM, CDR2 ANQGSEA. Trimming stripped 6 bases from V and 3 bases from J, with 4 bases between. The CDR3 loop spans 10 amino acids. CDR3: CSVNTDTQYF. The CDR3 nucleotides are TGCAGCGTGAATACAGATACGCAGTATTTT.

This clonotype showed up many times. The chain links TRBV20-1 to TRBJ2-1; 8 positions agree with TRBD2. Germline V CDR1 and CDR2: DFQATT, SNEGSKA (reference sequence). The CDR3 runs to 15 residues. The V segment lost 1 base and the J segment 4 bases; nucleotides outside the gene matches: 6. The CDR3 DNA follows: TGCAGTGCTAGAGTTCCGCGGGAGGTATACAATGAGCAGTTCTTC. It codes for CSARVPREVYNEQFF.

This clonotype was observed many times. V is TRBV18 and J is TRBJ2-4; D is undetermined. The V end lost 4 bases, the J end lost 7 bases, and 11 bases lay between the germline ends. In germline, CDR1 is KGHSH, CDR2 LQKENI. This CDR3 is built from 13 residues. The CDR3, as DNA: TGTGCCAGCTCACTGGATGGGTTGAACATTCAGTACTTC. Its protein product is CASSLDGLNIQYF.

This clonotype was counted many times. The genes are TRBV28 and TRBJ1-1; no definite D call. CDR3 length: 13 amino acids. Per germline, CDR1 MDHEN and CDR2 SYDVKM. Between the trimmed V and J ends, which lost 6 bases and 2 bases, there was a span of 10 bases. The CDR3 region is CASSQLRNTEAFF. The CDR3 region has the DNA TGTGCCAGCAGCCAACTCAGAAACACTGAAGCTTTCTTT.

This clonotype came up many times. The chain links TRBV6-2 or TRBV6-3 to TRBJ1-1; tentative D call: TRBD1 (6 bases). There are 12 residues in the CDR3. V was pared by 6 bases and J by 7 bases, with 12 bases between. Germline CDR1 reads MNHEY; CDR2 reads SVGEGT. CDR3 in DNA: TGTGCCAGCAGCGGACAGAAGAATGAAGCTTTCTTT. This gives the protein CASSGQKNEAFF.

There are a few counts of this clonotype. The rearrangement joins TRBV6-4 to TRBJ1-1; D perhaps matches TRBD1 (5 bases). Trimming took 0 bases from V and 6 from J, leaving 11 bases between them. The germline gives CDR1 MRHNA, CDR2 SNTAGT. The CDR3 totals 14 residues. The CDR3 region is CASSDSMGGAEAFF. In DNA, the CDR3 is TGTGCCAGCAGTGACTCGATGGGGGGAGCTGAAGCTTTCTTT.

This clonotype appeared many times. The chain employs TRBV6-1 and TRBJ2-6, with D possibly matching TRBD1 (5 bases). CDR1 and CDR2 (germline): MNHNS, SASEGT. The CDR3 length is 13 residues. Trimming left V 8 bases short and J 4 bases short, with 9 bases between. In DNA form, the CDR3 reads TGTGCCAGCTCTGGGGCGGGGGCCAACGTCCTGACTTTC. It is translated as CASSGAGANVLTF.

The table lists this clonotype with a few counts. This chain joins TRBV7-9 and TRBJ2-7, with D possibly matching TRBD2 (5 bases). From germline, CDR1 is SEHNR and CDR2 FQNEAQ (reference sequence). This CDR3 contains 15 residues. Trimming took off 3 bases at V and 2 bases at J, with 14 bases between the two ends. The CDR3 here is CASSFRGAGPYEQYF. In nucleotides, the CDR3 is TGTGCCAGCAGCTTCCGGGGAGCAGGACCCTACGAGCAGTACTTC.

V usage is TRBV11-2 and J usage is TRBJ1-6; D call uncertain. Germline V gene lookup returns CDR1 SGHAT and CDR2 FQNNGV. The V end lost 3 bases, the J end lost 7 bases, and 7 bases lay between the germline ends. CDR3 length: 13 residues. The CDR3 DNA reads as TGTGCCAGCAGCTTCCACCTAAATTCACCCCTCCACTTT. As protein: CASSFHLNSPLHF.

This clonotype was counted ten times or more. The V call is TRBV20-1, the J call TRBJ2-1, with 10 bases matching TRBD2. The CDR3 contains 16 residues. The V gene's germline CDR1 is DFQATT and CDR2 SNEGSKA (reference sequence). J was trimmed by 0 bases and V by 7 bases; bases with no gene match: 9. The CDR3 sequence: CSVPGLAEHSYNEQFF. For the CDR3, the DNA is TGCAGTGTGCCCGGACTAGCGGAACACTCCTACAATGAGCAGTTCTTC.

This clonotype appeared many times. The chain's CDR3 is CASSFRRMNTEAFF. For the CDR3, the DNA is TGCGCCAGCAGCTTCAGGAGAATGAACACTGAAGCTTTCTTT. This rearrangement joins TRBV5-1 to TRBJ1-1; D is uncertain. The length of the CDR3 is 14 residues. CDR1 is SGHRS and CDR2 is YFSETQ in the germline V gene. The V and J ends lost 2 bases and 0 bases respectively, with 8 bases between them.

The sample holds many counts of this clonotype. The J gene is TRBJ2-7, the V gene TRBV6-1, with 10 bases identical to TRBD1. The germline gives CDR1 MNHNS, CDR2 SASEGT. The junction had 7 bases not matched to a gene; V was cut back by 4 bases and J by 1 base. The CDR3 spans 16 residues. The chain's CDR3 is CASSGWEDRGSYEQYF. Here the CDR3 DNA reads TGTGCCAGCAGTGGATGGGAGGACAGGGGGTCCTACGAGCAGTACTTC.

In its sample, this clonotype was seen many times. The V call is TRBV29-1, the J call TRBJ1-1; D possibly corresponds to TRBD1 (5 bases). The CDR3 is 14 residues long. Germline values: CDR1 SQVTM, CDR2 ANQGSEA. Trimming pared 2 bases from V and 0 bases from J, leaving 10 bases between. This CDR3 is CSVELAGMNTEAFF. CDR3 coding DNA: TGCAGCGTTGAACTCGCAGGGATGAACACTGAAGCTTTCTTT.

The table lists this clonotype with many counts. This chain links TRBV5-1 with TRBJ2-1; 9 bases are shared with TRBD2. This CDR3 has 17 amino acids. Germline V gene lookup returns CDR1 SGHRS and CDR2 YFSETQ. V gave up 3 bases and J gave up 4 bases; unmatched junction bases: 11. The CDR3 is CASSSAKLAGVYNEQFF. CDR3 sequence (DNA): TGCGCCAGCAGCTCCGCCAAACTAGCGGGCGTTTACAATGAGCAGTTCTTC.

This clonotype showed up many times. V gene TRBV6-1 combines with J gene TRBJ2-1, with D perhaps being TRBD1 or TRBD2 (5 bases each). With 7 bases removed from V and 10 bases from J, the gap between germline ends came to 17 bases. The germline gives CDR1 MNHNS, CDR2 SASEGT. The CDR3 contains 13 residues. The CDR3 DNA sequence: TGTGCCAGCAAACTCCCGGGTGAGGGGGAGCAGTTCTTC. This sequence encodes CASKLPGEGEQFF.

This clonotype has a count of ten or more. The chain employs TRBV29-1 and TRBJ2-7; 7 nucleotides match TRBD2. Germline V CDR1 and CDR2: SQVTM, ANQGSEA. CDR3 size: 12 residues. Trimming cost V 6 bases and J 5 bases; bases outside gene matches: 7. CDR3 in DNA: TGCAGCGTCCGACGCGGGAGAGACGAGCAGTACTTC. Encoded protein: CSVRRGRDEQYF.

This clonotype was recorded many times. The chain links TRBV28 to TRBJ2-7; possibly TRBD2 for D (7 bases). The CDR3 consists of 14 residues. Trimming shortened V by 5 bases and J by 1 base, and 12 bases separated the two germline ends. Germline V gene lookup returns CDR1 MDHEN and CDR2 SYDVKM. The CDR3 is CASSGGAGSYEQYF. The CDR3 bases are TGTGCCAGCAGTGGGGGGGCAGGGTCCTACGAGCAGTACTTC.

This clonotype was counted at least ten times. The rearrangement links TRBV20-1 to TRBJ1-1, with 9 bases lining up with TRBD1. The J segment lost 11 bases and the V segment lost 6 bases, leaving 10 bases of the junction unmatched. Germline V CDR1 and CDR2: DFQATT, SNEGSKA (reference sequence). This CDR3 has 12 residues. CDR3 amino acids: CSARQPDRGAFF. DNA for the CDR3: TGCAGTGCCAGACAGCCGGACAGGGGTGCTTTCTTT.

The chain couples TRBV3-1 to TRBJ2-7; 9 bases fit TRBD2. Germline V gives CDR1 LGHDT, CDR2 YNNKEL (reference sequence). The CDR3 contains 16 residues. The V and J ends lost 1 base and 1 base, in that order; junction bases with no gene match: 5. The CDR3 loop is CASSQGGAGGSYEQYF. The CDR3 DNA follows: TGTGCCAGCAGCCAAGGCGGAGCGGGGGGATCCTACGAGCAGTACTTC.

Ten or more counts support this clonotype. The rearrangement links TRBV20-1 to TRBJ2-7; 7 bases fit TRBD1. This CDR3 is built from 15 residues. The V and J ends lost 5 bases and 0 bases, in that order; junction bases with no gene match: 10. Germline assignment: CDR1 DFQATT and CDR2 SNEGSKA (reference sequence). The CDR3 coding sequence is TGCAGTGCTTCAATATCGGGACAGCCCTCCTACGAGCAGTACTTC. It specifies CSASISGQPSYEQYF.

As regards this clonotype: A much more abundant neighbour one base away suggests this may be a read error. This rearrangement joins TRBV19 to TRBJ2-1, with 13 bases matching TRBD2. This CDR3 contains 17 residues. Per germline, CDR1 LNHDA and CDR2 SQIVND (reference sequence). J lost 10 bases, V lost 2 bases, and 11 bases had no gene match. The CDR3 reads CASSITSGRDAFPEQFF. The CDR3 nucleotides are TGTGCCAGTAGTATAACTAGCGGGAGGGACGCATTCCCCGAGCAGTTCTTC.